The clone carrying this T cell receptor beta chain has ten or more counts. The entry originates in a study of early T cells in non-severe SARS-CoV-2 infection. Germline loops: CDR1 SGHVS, CDR2 FNYEAQ. The CDR3 sequence is 15 residues long. Losses at the gene ends were 6 bases for V and 3 bases for J; bases not matched to a gene: 7. TCRdb independently ran MiXCR on the 5' RACE reads; one entry per CDR3 protein. The data show under 60,000 distinct CDR3 sequences, with approximately 10% seen just once and around 20% held by the top ten. Sequenced input: whole blood. The sequence derives from an adult who was a healthcare worker with PCR-confirmed SARS-CoV-2 infection or an uninfected control (not recorded which). The genes are TRBV7-6 and TRBJ2-7; TRBD2 aligns across 11 bases. The chain's CDR3 is CASSPSGGLIYEQYF. CDR3 bases: TGTGCCAGCAGTCCTAGCGGGGGGTTGATCTACGAGCAGTACTTC.